This record covers a single T cell receptor beta chain. V was cut by 4 bases and J by 1 base, with 9 bases left in between. The CDR3 sequence is 13 residues long. CDR1 GTSNPN and CDR2 SVGIG come from the germline V gene (reference sequence). The sample originates from a study of blood T cell repertoires in COVID-19. About the research overall: COVID-19 samples from acute and convalescent phases originated in the United States, Italy and Spain.

Participants were aged about 18 to 100 years from about two dozen US areas. Membership in each cohort depended on participant-reported clinical history. What the recovered Cohort 3 donors had was two negative PCRs, clearance, or symptom resolution. TCRdb's table, derived via immunoSEQ multiplex PCR, lists solely in-frame clones and lacks some. The sample gives some 350,000 clones, 80% to 90% of which show up once; about 5.4% is in the top ten. The sequence came from a woman between 25 and 40 years old who had recovered from COVID-19. This rearrangement joins TRBV30 to TRBJ2-3; possible D gene TRBD2, 6 bases. Sample: PBMCs or T cells enriched from blood (not recorded which). The CDR3 DNA reads as TGTGCCTGGACGTGGGGGGGCACAGATACGCAGTATTTT. As protein: CAWTWGGTDTQYF.